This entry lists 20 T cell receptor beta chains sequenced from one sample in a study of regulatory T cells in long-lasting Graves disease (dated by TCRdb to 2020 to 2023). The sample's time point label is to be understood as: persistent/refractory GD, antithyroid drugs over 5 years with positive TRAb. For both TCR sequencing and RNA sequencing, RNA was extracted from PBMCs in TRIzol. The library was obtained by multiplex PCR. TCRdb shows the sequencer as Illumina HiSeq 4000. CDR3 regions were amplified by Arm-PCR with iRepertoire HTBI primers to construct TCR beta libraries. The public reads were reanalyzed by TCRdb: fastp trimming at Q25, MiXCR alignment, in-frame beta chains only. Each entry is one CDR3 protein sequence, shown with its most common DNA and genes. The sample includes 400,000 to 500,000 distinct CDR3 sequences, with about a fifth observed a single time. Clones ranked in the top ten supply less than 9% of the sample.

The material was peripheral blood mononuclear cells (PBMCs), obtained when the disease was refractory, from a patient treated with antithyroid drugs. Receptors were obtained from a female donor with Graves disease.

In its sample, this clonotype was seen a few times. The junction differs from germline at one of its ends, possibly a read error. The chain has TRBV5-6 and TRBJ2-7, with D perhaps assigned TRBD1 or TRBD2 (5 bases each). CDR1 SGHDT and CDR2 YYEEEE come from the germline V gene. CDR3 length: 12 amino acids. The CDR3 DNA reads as TGTGCCAGCAGCTCACTCCTGGGACCCCCAAACTTC. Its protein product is CASSSLLGPPNF.

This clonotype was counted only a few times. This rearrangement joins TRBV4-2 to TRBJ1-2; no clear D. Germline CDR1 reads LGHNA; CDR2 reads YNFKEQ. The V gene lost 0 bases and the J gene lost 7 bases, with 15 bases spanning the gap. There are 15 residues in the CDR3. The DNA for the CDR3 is TGTGCCAGCAGCCAAGAAGTCACGGTACTTCGTGGCTACACCTTC. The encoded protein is CASSQEVTVLRGYTF.

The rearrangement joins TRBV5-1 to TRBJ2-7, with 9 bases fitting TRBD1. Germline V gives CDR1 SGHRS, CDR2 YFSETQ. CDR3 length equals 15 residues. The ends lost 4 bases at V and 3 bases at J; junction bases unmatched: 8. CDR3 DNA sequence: TGCGCCAGCAGCAGCCAGGGACAGGGAGACTACGAGCAGTACTTC. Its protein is CASSSQGQGDYEQYF. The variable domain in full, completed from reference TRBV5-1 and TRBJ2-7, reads KAGVTQTPRYLIKTRGQQVTLSCSPISGHRSVSWYQQTPGQGLQFLFEYFSETQRNKGNFPGRFSGRQFSNSRSEMNVSTLELGDSALYLCASSSQGQGDYEQYFGPGTRLTVT.

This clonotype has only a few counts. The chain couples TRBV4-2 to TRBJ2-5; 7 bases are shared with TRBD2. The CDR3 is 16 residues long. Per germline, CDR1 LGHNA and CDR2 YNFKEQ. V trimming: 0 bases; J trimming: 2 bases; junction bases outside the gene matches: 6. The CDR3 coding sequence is TGTGCCAGCAGCCAAGAGGAGACTAGCCCTCAAGAGACCCAGTACTTC. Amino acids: CASSQEETSPQETQYF.

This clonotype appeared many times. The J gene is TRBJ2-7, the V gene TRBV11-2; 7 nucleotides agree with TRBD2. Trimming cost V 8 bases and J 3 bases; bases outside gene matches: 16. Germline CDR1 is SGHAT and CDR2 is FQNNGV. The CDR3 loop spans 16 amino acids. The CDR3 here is CASGPRFGRGSYEQYF. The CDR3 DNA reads TGTGCCAGCGGCCCCCGATTTGGGCGGGGGAGCTACGAGCAGTACTTC.

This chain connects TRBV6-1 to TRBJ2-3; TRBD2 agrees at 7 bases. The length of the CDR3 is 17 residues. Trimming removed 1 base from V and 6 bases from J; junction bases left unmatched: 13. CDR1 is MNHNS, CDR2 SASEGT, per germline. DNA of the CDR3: TGTGCCAGCAGTGAAGAAAAACGGGAGGAGGAATTGGATACGCAGTATTTT. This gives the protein CASSEEKREEELDTQYF.

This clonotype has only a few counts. CDR3 sequence: CASSYSLGTEAFF. The CDR3 region has the DNA TGTGCCAGCAGTTACTCGCTAGGGACTGAAGCTTTCTTT. The rearrangement uses TRBV6-2 or TRBV6-3 and TRBJ1-1; no clear D. V was pared by 0 bases and J by 5 bases, with 7 bases between. CDR3 size: 13 residues. Germline CDR1 reads MNHEY; CDR2 reads SVGEGT.

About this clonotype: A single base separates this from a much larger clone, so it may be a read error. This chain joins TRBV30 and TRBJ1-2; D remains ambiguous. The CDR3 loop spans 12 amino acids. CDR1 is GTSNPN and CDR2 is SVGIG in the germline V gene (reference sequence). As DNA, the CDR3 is TGTGCCTGGAGTAGGAGAGAATTGGGCTACGCCTTC. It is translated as CAWSRRELGYAF.

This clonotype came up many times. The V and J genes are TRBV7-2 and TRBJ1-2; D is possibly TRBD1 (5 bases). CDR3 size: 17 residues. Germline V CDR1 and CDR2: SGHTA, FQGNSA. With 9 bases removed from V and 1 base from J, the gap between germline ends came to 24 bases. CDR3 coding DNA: TGTGCCAGTATTACTGGTGTGGGGGACGTAGTTAACTATGGCTACACCTTC. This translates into CASITGVGDVVNYGYTF. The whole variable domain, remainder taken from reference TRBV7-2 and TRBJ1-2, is GAGVSQSPSNKVTEKGKDVELRCDPISGHTALYWYRQSLGQGLEFLIYFQGNSAPDKSGLPSDRFSAERTGGSVSTLTIQRTQQEDSAVYLCASITGVGDVVNYGYTFGSGTRLTVV.

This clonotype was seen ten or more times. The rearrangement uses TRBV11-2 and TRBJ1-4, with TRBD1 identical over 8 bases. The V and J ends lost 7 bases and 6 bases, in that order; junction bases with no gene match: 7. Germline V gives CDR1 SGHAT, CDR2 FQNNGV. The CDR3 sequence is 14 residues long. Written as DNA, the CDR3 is TGTGCCAGCACCCACACAGGGGGAGATGAAAAACTGTTTTTT. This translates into CASTHTGGDEKLFF.

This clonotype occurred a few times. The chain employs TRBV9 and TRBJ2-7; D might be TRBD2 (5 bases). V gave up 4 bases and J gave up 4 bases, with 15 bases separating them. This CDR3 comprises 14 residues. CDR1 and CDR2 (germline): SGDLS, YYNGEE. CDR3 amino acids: CASSSYEGMYEQYF. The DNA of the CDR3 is TGTGCCAGCAGCTCCTACGAGGGCATGTACGAGCAGTACTTC.

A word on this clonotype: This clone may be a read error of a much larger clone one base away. CDR3 coding DNA: TGTGCCAGCAGCTTTGACCACGAGCAGTACTTC. Its translation: CASSFDHEQYF. The rearrangement joins TRBV5-8 to TRBJ2-7, with D unresolved. CDR1 SGHTS and CDR2 YDEGEE come from the germline V gene. The CDR3 has 11 residues. Trimming left V 2 bases short and J 5 bases short, with 5 bases between.

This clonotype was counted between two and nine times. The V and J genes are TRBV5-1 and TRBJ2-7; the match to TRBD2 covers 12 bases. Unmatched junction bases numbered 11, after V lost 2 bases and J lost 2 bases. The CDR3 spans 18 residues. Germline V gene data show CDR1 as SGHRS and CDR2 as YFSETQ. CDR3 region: CASSFTPGLAGGPYEQYF. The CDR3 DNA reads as TGCGCCAGCAGCTTCACGCCCGGCCTAGCGGGAGGGCCCTACGAGCAGTACTTC. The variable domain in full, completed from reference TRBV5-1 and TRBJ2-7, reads KAGVTQTPRYLIKTRGQQVTLSCSPISGHRSVSWYQQTPGQGLQFLFEYFSETQRNKGNFPGRFSGRQFSNSRSEMNVSTLELGDSALYLCASSFTPGLAGGPYEQYFGPGTRLTVT.

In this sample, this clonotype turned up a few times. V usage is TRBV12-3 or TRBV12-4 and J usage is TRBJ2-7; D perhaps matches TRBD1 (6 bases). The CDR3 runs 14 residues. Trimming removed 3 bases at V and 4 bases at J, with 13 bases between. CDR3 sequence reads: CASSFGTPSYEQYF. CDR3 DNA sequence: TGTGCCAGCAGTTTCGGGACACCAAGTTACGAGCAGTACTTC.

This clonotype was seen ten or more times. The CDR3 DNA follows: TGTGCCAGCAGGCTTAGGCAGGGTAGGAGTCAGCCCCAGCATTTT. It translates to CASRLRQGRSQPQHF. The rearrangement joins TRBV28 to TRBJ1-5; the D gene is possibly TRBD1 (5 bases). The CDR3 length is 15 residues. Germline V gene sequence: CDR1 MDHEN, CDR2 SYDVKM. V dropped 6 bases and J dropped 6 bases, with 18 bases sitting between them.

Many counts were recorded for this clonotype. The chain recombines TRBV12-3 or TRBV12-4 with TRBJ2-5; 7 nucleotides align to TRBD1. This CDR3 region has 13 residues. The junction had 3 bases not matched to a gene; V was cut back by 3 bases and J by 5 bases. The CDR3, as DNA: TGTGCCAGCAGTTTGACAGGGAAGGAGACCCAGTACTTC. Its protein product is CASSLTGKETQYF.

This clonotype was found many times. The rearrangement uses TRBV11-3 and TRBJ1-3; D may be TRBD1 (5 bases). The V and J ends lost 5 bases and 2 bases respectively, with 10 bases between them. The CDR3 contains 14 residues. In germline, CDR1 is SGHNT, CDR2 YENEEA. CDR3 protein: CASSQRQPGNTIYF. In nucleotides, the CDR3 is TGTGCCAGCAGCCAGAGACAGCCTGGAAACACCATATATTTT.

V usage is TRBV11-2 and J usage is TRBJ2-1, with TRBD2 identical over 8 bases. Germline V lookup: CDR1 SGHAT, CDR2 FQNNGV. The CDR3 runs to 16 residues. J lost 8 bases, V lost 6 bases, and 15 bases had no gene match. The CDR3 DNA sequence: TGTGCCAGCAGTTCACCGAGCGGGGGACCTTTCGATGAGCAGTTCTTC. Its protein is CASSSPSGGPFDEQFF.

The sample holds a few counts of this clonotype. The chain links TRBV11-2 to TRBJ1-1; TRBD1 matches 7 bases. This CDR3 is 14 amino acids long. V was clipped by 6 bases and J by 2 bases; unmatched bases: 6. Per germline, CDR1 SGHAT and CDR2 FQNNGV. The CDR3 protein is CASRFTGANTEAFF. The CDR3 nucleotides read TGTGCCAGCAGGTTTACAGGGGCTAACACTGAAGCTTTCTTT.

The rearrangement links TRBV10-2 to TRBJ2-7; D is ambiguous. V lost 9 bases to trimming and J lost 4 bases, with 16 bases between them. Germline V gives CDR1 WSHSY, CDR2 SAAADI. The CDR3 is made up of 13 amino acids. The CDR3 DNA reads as TGCGCCAGTTCCGCAGGCTCAGGATACGAGCAGTACTTC. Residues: CASSAGSGYEQYF.